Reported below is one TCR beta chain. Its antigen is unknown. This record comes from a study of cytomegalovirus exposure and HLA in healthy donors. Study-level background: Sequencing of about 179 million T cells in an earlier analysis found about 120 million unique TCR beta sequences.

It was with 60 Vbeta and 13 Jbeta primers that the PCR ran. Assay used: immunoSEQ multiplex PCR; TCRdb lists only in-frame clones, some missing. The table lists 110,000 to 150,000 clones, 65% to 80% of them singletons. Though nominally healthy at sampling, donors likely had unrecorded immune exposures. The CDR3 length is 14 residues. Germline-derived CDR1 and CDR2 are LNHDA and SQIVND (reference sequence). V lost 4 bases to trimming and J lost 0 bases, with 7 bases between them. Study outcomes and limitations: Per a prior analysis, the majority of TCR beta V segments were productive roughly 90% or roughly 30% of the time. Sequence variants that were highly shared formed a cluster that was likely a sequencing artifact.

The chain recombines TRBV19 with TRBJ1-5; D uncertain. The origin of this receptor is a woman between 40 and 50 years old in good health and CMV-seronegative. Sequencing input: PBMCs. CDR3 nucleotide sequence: TGTGCCAGTAGTAGAGGGTTTAGCAATCAGCCCCAGCATTTT. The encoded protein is CASSRGFSNQPQHF.